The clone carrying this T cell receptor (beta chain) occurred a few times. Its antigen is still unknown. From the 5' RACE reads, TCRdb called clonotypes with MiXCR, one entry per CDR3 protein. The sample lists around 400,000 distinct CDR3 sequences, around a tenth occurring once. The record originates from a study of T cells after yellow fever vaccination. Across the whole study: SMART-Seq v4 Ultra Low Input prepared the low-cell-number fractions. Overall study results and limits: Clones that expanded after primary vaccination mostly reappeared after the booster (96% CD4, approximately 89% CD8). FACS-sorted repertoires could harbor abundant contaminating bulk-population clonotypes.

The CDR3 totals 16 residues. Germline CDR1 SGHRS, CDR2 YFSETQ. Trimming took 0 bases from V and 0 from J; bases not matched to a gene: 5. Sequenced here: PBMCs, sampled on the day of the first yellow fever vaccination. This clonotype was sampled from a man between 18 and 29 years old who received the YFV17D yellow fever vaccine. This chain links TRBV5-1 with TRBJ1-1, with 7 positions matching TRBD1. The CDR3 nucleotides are TGCGCCAGCAGCTTGGGTGGGACAGTCCTGAACACTGAAGCTTTCTTT. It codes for CASSLGGTVLNTEAFF. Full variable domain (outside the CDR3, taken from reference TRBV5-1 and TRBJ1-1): KAGVTQTPRYLIKTRGQQVTLSCSPISGHRSVSWYQQTPGQGLQFLFEYFSETQRNKGNFPGRFSGRQFSNSRSEMNVSTLELGDSALYLCASSLGGTVLNTEAFFGQGTRLTVV.